The entry below gives a single T cell receptor (beta chain) sequence along with its context. Its antigen is unidentified. The repertoire was sequenced with immunoSEQ multiplex PCR; TCRdb's copy has only in-frame clones and lacks some. The sample shows roughly 52,000 clones, more than 60% of them seen only once. The data were obtained in a study of CD4+ T cells in melanoma. Study outcomes and limitations: In melanoma, neoantigen-specific CD4+ T cells reportedly differed in differentiation state. CD8+ T cell, macrophage and B cell function reportedly correlated with neoantigen-specific CD4+ T cells.

This CDR3 region has 16 residues. V trimming: 4 bases; J trimming: 2 bases; junction bases outside the gene matches: 4. The germline CDR1 and CDR2 sequences are SGHRS and YFSETQ. Sequencing was done on a sample of tumor tissue. The rearrangement links TRBV5-1 to TRBJ2-5; 14 nucleotides match TRBD2. The receptor's source is a human donor with melanoma. CDR3 region: CASSAGTSGRQETQYF. CDR3 sequence (DNA): TGCGCCAGCAGCGCGGGGACTAGCGGGAGACAAGAGACCCAGTACTTC.